This TCR beta chain was sequenced for a study of cytomegalovirus exposure and HLA in healthy donors. Study-wide findings and caveats: In an earlier analysis, productive rearrangement rates for most beta V segments clustered near 87% or 30%. The Asian-associated ancestry cluster reportedly had fewer N-insertions than the approximately 670-donor mean in a later analysis. Several of the most significant clusters were apparently associated with common viral pathogens in a later analysis. In vitro work confirmed that three CMV-associated chains recognize CMV antigens.

13 Jbeta primers and 60 Vbeta primers were used for the PCR. Produced via immunoSEQ multiplex PCR; TCRdb's table is partial and in-frame only. The sample has 130,000 or so clones; roughly 79% are singletons. To note about this clone: Its antigen is unknown.

The CDR3 has 15 amino acids. Per germline, CDR1 ENHRY and CDR2 SYGVKD. V gave up 0 bases and J gave up 5 bases, with 13 bases separating them. The chain has TRBV10-3 and TRBJ1-2, with D perhaps TRBD1 (5 bases). The sample taken for sequencing was PBMCs. The sequence derives from a middle-aged woman in good health and CMV-seronegative. The CDR3 spells CAISESRTGDYGYTF. CDR3 coding DNA: TGTGCCATCAGTGAGTCCCGGACGGGGGATTATGGCTACACCTTC.